The 19 T cell receptor beta chains below come from one sample, sequenced in a study of blood T cell repertoires in COVID-19. Measured with immunoSEQ multiplex PCR; TCRdb has only the in-frame clones, and not every one. The sample shows more than 90,000 clones, approximately 90% of them seen only once. The sample was peripheral blood. The origin of the receptors is a human donor in a cohort sampled during active COVID-19.

The V and J genes are TRBV19 and TRBJ2-1, with TRBD2 matching over 11 bases. The germline CDR1 and CDR2 sequences are LNHDA and SQIVND (reference sequence). Trimming took 7 bases from V and 7 from J; bases not matched to a gene: 3. This CDR3 spans 13 amino acids. The CDR3 bases are TGTGCCAGTATTACTAGCGGGGGAAATGAGCAGTTCTTC. It specifies CASITSGGNEQFF.

This clone was observed once. The chain is built from TRBV7-2 and TRBJ1-2; 7 bases match TRBD1. The germline V gene encodes CDR1 SGHTA and CDR2 FQGNSA. V lost 3 bases, J lost 5 bases, and 3 bases stayed unmatched. CDR3 size: 13 residues. CDR3 DNA: TGTGCCAGCAGCTTGGGGACAGATTATGGCTACACCTTC. This gives the protein CASSLGTDYGYTF.

The chain recombines TRBV18 with TRBJ2-5; a weak D match, TRBD2 (6 bases). The CDR3 consists of 14 residues. CDR1 and CDR2 (germline): KGHSH, LQKENI. Between the trimmed V and J ends, which lost 8 bases and 2 bases, there was a span of 15 bases. Here the CDR3 DNA reads TGTGCCAGCGCAGAACTAGCCCGGCAAGAGACCCAGTACTTC. Translating it yields CASAELARQETQYF.

The chain employs TRBV6-4 and TRBJ1-2; TRBD1 agrees at 7 bases. Germline CDR1 MRHNA, CDR2 SNTAGT. CDR3 length: 14 amino acids. Unmatched junction bases numbered 5, after V lost 2 bases and J lost 5 bases. CDR3 amino acids: CASSDDGRGYGYTF. In DNA, the CDR3 is TGTGCCAGCAGTGACGATGGCAGGGGGTATGGCTACACCTTC.

The chain couples TRBV11-3 to TRBJ1-4, with 10 bases that match TRBD1. CDR1 is SGHNT, CDR2 YENEEA, per germline. The junction had 9 bases not matched to a gene; V was cut back by 3 bases and J by 8 bases. The CDR3 spans 16 residues. CDR3 sequence: CASSLGLGQGGEKLFF. The CDR3 region has the DNA TGTGCCAGCAGCTTGGGCCTAGGACAGGGGGGCGAAAAACTGTTTTTT.

This chain joins TRBV30 and TRBJ2-6; D may be TRBD1 (6 bases). The CDR3 sequence is 17 residues long. The ends were cut back, 3 bases at V and 3 bases at J, with 18 bases in the middle. CDR1 is GTSNPN and CDR2 is SVGIG in the germline V gene (reference sequence). The CDR3 DNA reads TGTGCCTGGAGCGCGGCTCGGTCAGGGGTTGGGGCCAACGTCCTGACTTTC. Amino acids: CAWSAARSGVGANVLTF.

The V and J genes are TRBV19 and TRBJ1-1, with D perhaps TRBD1 (5 bases). Germline V gives CDR1 LNHDA, CDR2 SQIVND (reference sequence). Trimming cost V 1 base and J 5 bases, with 11 bases left between them. This CDR3 is built from 14 residues. This CDR3 is CASSIAGVRTEAFF. The CDR3 DNA is TGTGCCAGTAGTATAGCGGGGGTGAGGACTGAAGCTTTCTTT.

The chain links TRBV19 to TRBJ2-2, with TRBD2 matching 12 bases. The CDR3 is 18 amino acids. Germline CDR1 reads LNHDA; CDR2 reads SQIVND (reference sequence). Losses at the gene ends were 2 bases for V and 3 bases for J; bases not matched to a gene: 7. The CDR3 nucleotides read TGTGCCAGTAGTATACCGACAGGACTAGCGGGATACACCGGGGAGCTGTTTTTT. This translates into CASSIPTGLAGYTGELFF.

In its sample, this clone was seen once. This rearrangement joins TRBV9 to TRBJ1-3; weak D call: TRBD1 (6 bases). Trimming shortened V by 3 bases and J by 0 bases, and 10 bases separated the two germline ends. The CDR3 is 15 amino acids. Germline lookup yields CDR1 SGDLS and CDR2 YYNGEE. CDR3 loop: CASSATGDSGNTIYF. CDR3 coding DNA: TGTGCCAGCAGCGCGACAGGAGACTCTGGAAACACCATATATTTT.

This sequence joins TRBV4-1 and TRBJ1-2; D possibly corresponds to TRBD1 (5 bases). The CDR3 length is 13 residues. The V gene lost 3 bases and the J gene lost 7 bases, with 12 bases spanning the gap. CDR1 is MGHRA, CDR2 YSYEKL, per germline. The CDR3 DNA reads as TGCGCCAGCAGCCACCAGATCAGGGCTGGCTACACCTTC. This translates into CASSHQIRAGYTF.

V is TRBV10-3 and J is TRBJ2-3; D gene uncertain. Germline loops: CDR1 ENHRY, CDR2 SYGVKD. Trimming stripped 0 bases from V and 6 bases from J, with 7 bases between. CDR3 length: 13 amino acids. CDR3 in amino acids: CAISESLSDTQYF. The CDR3, as DNA: TGTGCCATCAGTGAGTCGTTATCGGATACGCAGTATTTT.

V and J are TRBV9 and TRBJ2-7; perhaps TRBD1 as D (6 bases). Trimming shortened V by 3 bases and J by 3 bases, and 16 bases separated the two germline ends. The CDR3 contains 15 residues. Looked up from germline, CDR1 is SGDLS and CDR2 is YYNGEE. The chain's CDR3 is CASSAMDRSIYEQYF. The CDR3 nucleotides are TGTGCCAGCAGCGCGATGGACAGATCAATCTACGAGCAGTACTTC.

This clone was seen only once. This rearrangement joins TRBV19 to TRBJ2-6, with 12 nucleotides matching TRBD1. J gave up 5 bases and V 9 bases, and 11 bases lay outside the gene matches. Germline V gene lookup returns CDR1 LNHDA and CDR2 SQIVND (reference sequence). The CDR3 contains 17 residues. CDR3 coding DNA: TGTGCCAGCCGTTTAGGGGACAGGGGGCCTCGGGCCAACGTCCTGACTTTC. This gives the protein CASRLGDRGPRANVLTF.

The genes are TRBV6-6 and TRBJ2-3, with 10 bases fitting TRBD2. The CDR3 covers 14 residues. Germline assignment: CDR1 MNHNY and CDR2 SVGAGI (reference sequence). Germline trimming cut 6 bases from V and 7 bases from J; bases unmatched to any gene: 7. CDR3 bases: TGTGCCAGCAGCACTAGCGGGGTTGGGAATACGCAGTATTTT. Encoded protein: CASSTSGVGNTQYF.

This sequence joins TRBV7-2 and TRBJ2-2, with TRBD2 matching over 11 bases. V lost 6 bases, J lost 6 bases, and 9 bases stayed unmatched. The CDR3 has 16 residues. Germline values: CDR1 SGHTA, CDR2 FQGNSA. DNA for the CDR3: TGTGCCAGCAGGATTACTAGCGGGAGCTGGGCCGGGGAGCTGTTTTTT. Translation: CASRITSGSWAGELFF.

The J gene is TRBJ2-7, the V gene TRBV7-9; 11 bases fit TRBD2. The CDR3 is 15 amino acids. J lost 1 base, V lost 5 bases, and 4 bases had no gene match. Germline V gene data show CDR1 as SEHNR and CDR2 as FQNEAQ (reference sequence). CDR3 loop: CASSPGTSGSYEQYF. The CDR3 bases are TGTGCCAGCAGCCCGGGGACTAGCGGTTCCTACGAGCAGTACTTC. Full variable domain (rest looked up from reference TRBV7-9 and TRBJ2-7): DTGVSQNPRHKITKRGQNVTFRCDPISEHNRLYWYRQTLGQGPEFLTYFQNEAQLEKSRLLSDRFSAERPKGSFSTLEIQRTEQGDSAMYLCASSPGTSGSYEQYFGPGTRLTVT.

This clone has just one count. V gene TRBV11-2 combines with J gene TRBJ2-1; D perhaps matches TRBD2 (5 bases). The CDR3 runs to 14 residues. The germline V gene encodes CDR1 SGHAT and CDR2 FQNNGV. V lost 5 bases, J lost 9 bases, and 17 bases lay in between. The CDR3 region has the DNA TGTGCCAGCAGCCCCGTCGGCGCCAGCGGTGAGCAGTTCTTC. Translation: CASSPVGASGEQFF.

The chain links TRBV18 to TRBJ1-1; tentative D call: TRBD1 (5 bases). The ends were cut back, 4 bases at V and 5 bases at J, with 26 bases in the middle. Germline-derived CDR1 and CDR2 are KGHSH and LQKENI. The CDR3 extends over 18 amino acids. CDR3 nucleotide sequence: TGTGCCAGCTCACTCGGGGTGGGTACACCGGGGGGGAAGACTGAAGCTTTCTTT. Protein: CASSLGVGTPGGKTEAFF.

The chain uses TRBV5-8 and TRBJ1-5; TRBD1 agrees at 8 bases. This CDR3 is 13 amino acids long. V shed 4 bases and J 9 bases; nucleotides not matched to a gene: 6. CDR1 SGHTS and CDR2 YDEGEE come from the germline V gene. CDR3 in DNA: TGTGCCAGCAGCAGAACAGGGGGGGGGCCCCAGCATTTT. Translation gives CASSRTGGGPQHF.